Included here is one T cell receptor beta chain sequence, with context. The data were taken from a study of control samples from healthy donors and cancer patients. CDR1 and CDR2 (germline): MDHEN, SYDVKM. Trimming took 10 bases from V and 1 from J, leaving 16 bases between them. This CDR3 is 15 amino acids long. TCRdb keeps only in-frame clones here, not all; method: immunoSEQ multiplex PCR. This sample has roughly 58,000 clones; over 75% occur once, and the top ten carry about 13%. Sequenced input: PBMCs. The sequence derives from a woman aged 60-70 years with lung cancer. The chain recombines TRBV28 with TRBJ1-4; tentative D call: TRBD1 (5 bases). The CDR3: CATSAGGETNEKLFF. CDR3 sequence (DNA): TGTGCCACCTCGGCCGGGGGGGAAACTAATGAAAAACTGTTTTTT.